Presented here are 8 T cell receptor beta chains from one specimen sequenced in a study of metastatic and nonmetastatic thyroid tumors. Treatment of any kind had been given to no patient before thyroid surgery. MiXCR reprocessed the PCR reads for TCRdb. The sample lists about 45,000 clones; less than 5% were seen once. Sequenced material: blood. The receptors were sampled from a female donor with papillary thyroid cancer or a benign thyroid nodule (not recorded which). Some clones in this sample may be carry-over from other donors' samples.

This clone was detected ten times or more. V usage is TRBV4-1 and J usage is TRBJ2-1, with D perhaps TRBD1 or TRBD2 (5 bases each). CDR1 is MGHRA, CDR2 YSYEKL, per germline. With 5 bases removed from V and 8 bases from J, the gap between germline ends came to 13 bases. The CDR3 is 13 residues long. CDR3 nucleotide sequence: TGCGCCAGCAGCGACGAGAGGGGTGATGAGCAGTTCTTC. Its protein product is CASSDERGDEQFF.

Of note for this clone: This could be a read error, since a much larger clone is one nucleotide away. The V call is TRBV3-1, the J call TRBJ2-3; D is possibly TRBD2 (5 bases). V shed 4 bases and J shed 0 bases, with 11 bases lying between them. CDR3 size: 15 residues. The germline gives CDR1 LGHDT, CDR2 YNNKEL (reference sequence). CDR3 sequence: CASSPTGGSTDTQYF. The CDR3 bases are TGTGCCAGCAGCCCGACTGGCGGGAGCACAGATACGCAGTATTTT.

This clone was seen many times. Other DNA sequences in the same sample also yield this CDR3. The rearrangement uses TRBV5-1 and TRBJ1-1; D ambiguous. Per germline, CDR1 SGHRS and CDR2 YFSETQ. This CDR3 comprises 12 residues. V lost 4 bases to trimming and J lost 7 bases, with 11 bases between them. CDR3 sequence reads: CASSPPDDEAFF. Written as DNA, the CDR3 is TGCGCCAGCAGCCCACCGGACGATGAAGCTTTCTTT.

Only a few counts were recorded for this clone. The conserved final phenylalanine or tryptophan is absent from the CDR3, which likely points to a read error. The chain combines TRBV15 with TRBJ2-2; the D gene is possibly TRBD1 (6 bases). CDR1 is LNHNV and CDR2 is YYDKDF in the germline V gene (reference sequence). The CDR3 loop spans 15 amino acids. V was cut by 6 bases and J by 1 base, with 12 bases left in between. The CDR3 DNA sequence: TGTGCCACCAGAGGGGGTACAGGGAACACCGGGGAGCTGTTTTCT. This translates into CATRGGTGNTGELFS.

Notes on this clone: This may come from a read error, since a much larger clone is one base off. Other nucleotide sequences from this sample produce the same CDR3. The rearrangement links TRBV18 to TRBJ2-4; perhaps TRBD1 as D (5 bases). CDR1 is KGHSH and CDR2 is LQKENI in the germline V gene. V lost 5 bases, J lost 13 bases, and 15 bases lay in between. The CDR3 runs to 12 residues. CDR3 amino acids: CASSGERGSQYF. CDR3 bases: TGTGCCAGCTCAGGAGAAAGGGGCTCCCAGTACTTC.

This clone showed up many times. The chain couples TRBV7-9 to TRBJ2-1; possibly TRBD2 for D (6 bases). The CDR3 length is 14 residues. Germline V gene data show CDR1 as SEHNR and CDR2 as FQNEAQ (reference sequence). V shed 4 bases and J shed 7 bases, with 14 bases lying between them. CDR3 sequence (DNA): TGTGCCAGCAGCTCCGCGGGGCCAACTAATGAGCAGTTCTTC. Translating it yields CASSSAGPTNEQFF.

This clone was detected a few times. The gene calls are TRBV10-1 and TRBJ1-5, with D unclear. CDR3 size: 18 residues. V lost 2 bases and J lost 5, with 22 bases in between. Per the germline V gene, CDR1 is WNHNN and CDR2 is SYGVQD (reference sequence). In nucleotides, the CDR3 is TGCGCCAGCAGTGAGATAGCCCCGGAGAAAGCTCGTCATCAGCCCCAGCATTTT. Protein product: CASSEIAPEKARHQPQHF.

As to this clone: This likely comes from a read error, as the CDR3 has no conserved phenylalanine or tryptophan at its end. The chain combines TRBV9 with TRBJ2-3, with D uncertain. There are 13 residues in the CDR3. Germline values: CDR1 SGDLS, CDR2 YYNGEE. V was pared by 4 bases and J by 2 bases, with 8 bases between. CDR3 sequence: CASSPLITDTQYL. CDR3 DNA: TGTGCCAGCAGCCCCTTGATCACAGATACGCAGTATCTT.